The T cell receptor beta chain described here comes from a study of shared clonotypes between healthy human individuals. There are 14 residues in the CDR3. V shed 4 bases and J shed 2 bases, with 12 bases lying between them. Germline loops: CDR1 LNHDA, CDR2 SQIVND (reference sequence). CD45RO-negative, CCR7-selected cells formed the naive CD8 fraction, which excluded terminally differentiated effector memory CD45RA+ cells. Sequencing was performed with immunoSEQ multiplex PCR; in TCRdb, only in-frame clones are kept and a portion is missing. The sample shows about 2.1 million clones, 85% to 95% of them seen only once.

The sequenced sample was naive CD8+ T cells from PBMCs. The source of this sequence is a man aged 18 to 30 in good health. Some clones in this sample may be carry-over from other donors' samples. The chain is built from TRBV19 and TRBJ2-7, with D uncertain. CDR3 coding DNA: TGTGCCAGTAGTAACTCCGGGCCAGCCTACGAGCAGTACTTC. Protein product: CASSNSGPAYEQYF.